The rows below give T cell receptor beta chains drawn from one sample of a study of blood T cell repertoires in COVID-19. Method: immunoSEQ multiplex PCR; TCRdb's copy keeps in-frame clones and lacks some. The sample lists roughly 140,000 clones, approximately 88% seen once, with 1.5% to 2% in the top ten. Sequenced sample: peripheral blood. The receptors were sampled from a man aged 70 or older with acute or convalescent COVID-19. Each CDR3 is given with its conserved first and last residue. A D gene is named only where the DNA matches it firmly. Only some rows state a clone size, as once, few, many or a class for expanded clones.

v_gene,j_gene,d_gene,abundance,CDR3nt,CDR3aa
TRBV3-1/TRBV3-2,TRBJ1-5,-,-,TGTGCCAGCAGCCAAGAGGCGGCTAGCAATCAGCCCCAGCATTTT,CASSQEAASNQPQHF
TRBV5-1,TRBJ2-3,TRBD2,-,TGCGCCAGCAGCGTGTCGGGTCTAGCGGGGGGCCGAAGCACAGATACGCAGTATTTT,CASSVSGLAGGRSTDTQYF
TRBV28,TRBJ1-1,TRBD1,-,TGTGCTGCCCAAAAAACGACAGGGGCAGCTTTCTTT,CAAQKTTGAAFF
TRBV19,TRBJ2-5,TRBD2,-,TGTGCCAGTAGCTTACTAGCGGGAGTTGAGACCCAGTACTTC,CASSLLAGVETQYF
TRBV11-3,TRBJ2-1,TRBD1,-,TGTGCCAGCAGCTTGGGACAGGCCTACAATGAGCAGTTCTTC,CASSLGQAYNEQFF
TRBV6-5,TRBJ1-1,-,-,TGTGCCAGCAGTTCGTCATACAGGGAAACTGAAGCTTTCTTT,CASSSSYRETEAFF
TRBV5-4,TRBJ1-2,-,-,TGTGCCAGCAGCGTCCAGGGGCTTAACGATGGCTACACCTTC,CASSVQGLNDGYTF
TRBV19,TRBJ2-2,-,-,TGTGCCAGTAGTACCTTCACCGGGGAGCTGTTTTTT,CASSTFTGELFF
TRBV21-1,TRBJ1-2,-,-,TGTGCCAGCAACCGGGGGAGCGGTGGCTACACCTTC,CASNRGSGGYTF
TRBV29-1,TRBJ2-5,-,-,TGCAGCGTTGTTTTGGGGGCAGAGACCCAGTACTTC,CSVVLGAETQYF
TRBV2,TRBJ2-1,TRBD1,-,TGTGCCAGCAACGGAAGGACAGGGGAAGCCAATGAGCAGTTCTTC,CASNGRTGEANEQFF
TRBV6-2/TRBV6-3,TRBJ2-5,TRBD2,-,TGTGCCAGCAGTAGCCGCGAGAGCGGGACTGTTCGGACCCAGTACTTC,CASSSRESGTVRTQYF
TRBV9,TRBJ2-6,-,-,TGTGCCAGCAGCGTAGGGGCAGATCCCCGCTCTGGGGCCAACGTCCTGACTTTC,CASSVGADPRSGANVLTF
TRBV6-1,TRBJ1-1,-,few,TGTGCCAGCAGTGATTACAGGGACACTGAAGCTTTCTTT,CASSDYRDTEAFF
TRBV5-4,TRBJ1-4,-,once,TGTGCCAGCAGCTTGCGGTCCTCTAATGAAAAACTGTTTTTT,CASSLRSSNEKLFF
TRBV2,TRBJ1-6,-,once,TGTGCCAGCAATGGTGCGAATTCACCCCTCCACTTT,CASNGANSPLHF
TRBV2,TRBJ1-1,-,-,TGTGCCAGCAGCTCGGAGATGAACACTGAAGCTTTCTTT,CASSSEMNTEAFF
TRBV5-1,TRBJ1-3,-,-,TGCGCCAGCAGCTTGGGGGAGTTCTCTGGAAACACCATATATTTT,CASSLGEFSGNTIYF
TRBV18,TRBJ1-5,TRBD1,-,TGTGCCAGCTCACGGGGACAGGAGTACAATCAGCCCCAGCATTTT,CASSRGQEYNQPQHF
TRBV6-5,TRBJ2-3,-,-,TGTGCCAGCCTAGTCTCCGGTACAAATACGCAGTATTTT,CASLVSGTNTQYF
TRBV5-1,TRBJ2-2,-,once,TGCGCCAGCAACCCTAGCGAACACACCGGGGAGCTGTTTTTT,CASNPSEHTGELFF
TRBV27,TRBJ1-2,-,-,TGTGCCAGCAGTTTAGGCGGTGGCCCTGGCTACACCTTC,CASSLGGGPGYTF
TRBV14,TRBJ2-2,TRBD2,-,TGTGCCAGCAGCCAAGGACTAGCGGGGAGGTCCCGGGAGCTGTTTTTT,CASSQGLAGRSRELFF
TRBV11-2,TRBJ1-2,TRBD1,-,TGTGCCAGCAGCCTGGGACAGGGGTATGGCTACACCTTC,CASSLGQGYGYTF
TRBV5-8,TRBJ2-5,TRBD1,-,TGTGCCAGCAGCTTAGTTCCACAGGGGGCCGAGACCCAGTACTTC,CASSLVPQGAETQYF
TRBV6-2/TRBV6-3,TRBJ2-3,TRBD2,-,TGTGCCAGCAGTGCCCGGCGGGGGGCAACAGATACGCAGTATTTT,CASSARRGATDTQYF
TRBV28,TRBJ1-3,-,-,TGTGCCAGCGGGGAGGCCTTGAGCTCTGGAAACACCATATATTTT,CASGEALSSGNTIYF
TRBV29-1,TRBJ2-1,TRBD1,-,TGCAGCGTTGGCAGGGGGCTATACAATGAGCAGTTCTTC,CSVGRGLYNEQFF
TRBV7-2,TRBJ2-1,TRBD2,-,TGTGCCAGCAGCTGGTCTAGCGGCTCCTACAATGAGCAGTTCTTC,CASSWSSGSYNEQFF
TRBV7-9,TRBJ2-5,TRBD2,once,TGTGCCAGCAGCTTCACGGGAGGGGACGAGACCCAGTACTTC,CASSFTGGDETQYF
TRBV18,TRBJ1-4,-,-,TGTGCCAGCTCACCACGTAAAGGGGTTAATGAAAAACTGTTTTTT,CASSPRKGVNEKLFF
TRBV14,TRBJ1-1,-,-,TGTGCCAGCAGCCGGTGGACAGTAACCGCGGGAGCTTTCTTT,CASSRWTVTAGAFF
TRBV18,TRBJ1-4,-,-,TGTGCCAGCTCACCTCCGGGCGGGTATAGTGAAAAACTGTTTTTT,CASSPPGGYSEKLFF
TRBV5-6,TRBJ2-7,TRBD1,once,TGTGCCAGCAGCGGCTACTCGGGACAGCCCTACGAGCAGTACTTC,CASSGYSGQPYEQYF
TRBV6-5,TRBJ2-3,-,once,TGTGCCAGCAGGCCCGCGGGGTCAGATACGCAGTATTTT,CASRPAGSDTQYF
TRBV7-6,TRBJ2-1,TRBD1,-,TGTGCCAGCAGCTCCGGACAGGCAAACTACAATGAGCAGTTCTTC,CASSSGQANYNEQFF
TRBV5-1,TRBJ2-1,-,-,TGCGCCAGCAGTCCTGCCCTAAAATCCTACAATGAGCAGTTCTTC,CASSPALKSYNEQFF
TRBV7-8,TRBJ1-1,TRBD1,once,TGTGCCAGCAGCTACACAGGGGACACTGAAGCTTTCTTT,CASSYTGDTEAFF